This T cell receptor beta chain was identified during a study of T cell repertoires in cytomegalovirus infection. Overall study context: A matching HLA type, together with CMV infection, was signaled by public TCR beta signatures.

Germline lookup yields CDR1 MNHEY and CDR2 SVGEGT. The ends lost 4 bases at V and 5 bases at J; junction bases unmatched: 7. This CDR3 contains 14 residues. This clonotype was found a few times. The antigen is unknown. TCRdb fed the reads into MiXCR, producing one record per CDR3 protein. The data contain a few hundred thousand distinct CDR3 sequences, 9.5% of them singletons. Study conclusions and caveats: Ex vivo responses were dominated by HLA-C-restricted CMV-specific TCR beta clonotypes.

The receptor's source is a human donor in good health (CMV status not recorded). Some clones in this sample may be carry-over from other donors' samples. The V and J genes are TRBV6-2 or TRBV6-3 and TRBJ2-7; 8 bases are a match to TRBD1. The sequenced sample consisted of PBMCs. The CDR3 DNA sequence: TGTGCCAGCAGTTTGGACAGGGTAATTCACGAGCAGTACTTC. Protein: CASSLDRVIHEQYF.